This T cell receptor beta chain derives from a study of blood T cell repertoires in COVID-19. The overall study: The study drew acute and convalescent COVID-19 samples from the United States, Italy and Spain. T cells, B-cell-depleted T cells, or PBMCs supplied cDNA or gDNA.

The CDR3 is made up of 10 amino acids. CDR1 is SNHLY, CDR2 FYNNEI, per germline. Trimming removed 8 bases at V and 4 bases at J, with 3 bases between. In the original workflow: It was from reference gene primer amplification that nucleated cell counts were estimated. Sequencing was performed with immunoSEQ multiplex PCR; in TCRdb, only in-frame clones are kept and a portion is missing. The V and J calls and the clone size are those of that table, but D and trimming were determined from the DNA. The table has around 290,000 clones, around 89% seen once; the top ten hold around 4.4%. V gene TRBV2 combines with J gene TRBJ2-1; D unresolved. Sequencing used peripheral blood. The TCR originated in a man aged 40-50 years with acute or convalescent COVID-19. CDR3 bases: TGTGCCAGCTATTACAATGAGCAGTTCTTC. The encoded protein is CASYYNEQFF.